What follows describes a single T cell receptor (beta chain). Its antigen is as yet unknown. With 3 bases clipped from V and 0 bases from J, the junction kept 3 bases outside the gene matches. The CDR3 runs 16 residues. Germline-derived CDR1 and CDR2 are SGHRS and YFSETQ. The sample comes from a study of Ad26.COV2.S vaccination and SARS-CoV-2 variants. Looking at the study overall: The donor belonged to the COV1001 Ad26.COV2.S trial arm. General study points: Compared with placebo recipients, vaccine recipients had higher spike-specific TCR breadth.

The treatment is: around 19 received Ad26.COV2.S at low or high dose, single or two shots; five or six received placebo; per-sample allocation not given. Samples were taken on day 63 after the first vaccine or placebo injection. This table comes from immunoSEQ multiplex PCR, and its TCRdb copy is limited to in-frame clones, with some not included. The sample lists roughly 510,000 clones; around 88% were seen once. This TCR was recovered from a person between 18 and 59 years old who received the Ad26.COV2.S COVID-19 vaccine or a placebo. The chain uses TRBV5-1 and TRBJ2-7; 13 positions agree with TRBD2. Sequenced material: peripheral blood, taken in a trial of Ad26.COV2.S vaccine versus placebo. CDR3 in amino acids: CASSSGTSGTSYEQYF. The CDR3 DNA sequence: TGCGCCAGCAGCTCCGGGACTAGCGGGACCTCCTACGAGCAGTACTTC.